This TCR beta chain was found in a study of cytomegalovirus exposure and HLA in healthy donors. This PCR relied on a set of 60 Vbeta primers and 13 Jbeta primers. TCRdb keeps only in-frame clones here, not all; method: immunoSEQ multiplex PCR. The sample lists around 100,000 clones, 74% occurring once. This clone was picked up a small number of times. Source material: PBMCs. The sequence derives from a middle-aged man in good health and CMV-seropositive.

CDR3 region: CASSQDAQGPDTQYF. CDR3 sequence (DNA): TGCGCCAGCAGCCAAGATGCGCAGGGCCCAGATACGCAGTATTTT. This chain connects TRBV4-1 to TRBJ2-3; possibly TRBD1 for D (5 bases). The CDR3 sequence is 15 residues long. Trimming removed 0 bases from V and 4 bases from J, with 11 bases in between. Germline V gives CDR1 MGHRA, CDR2 YSYEKL.